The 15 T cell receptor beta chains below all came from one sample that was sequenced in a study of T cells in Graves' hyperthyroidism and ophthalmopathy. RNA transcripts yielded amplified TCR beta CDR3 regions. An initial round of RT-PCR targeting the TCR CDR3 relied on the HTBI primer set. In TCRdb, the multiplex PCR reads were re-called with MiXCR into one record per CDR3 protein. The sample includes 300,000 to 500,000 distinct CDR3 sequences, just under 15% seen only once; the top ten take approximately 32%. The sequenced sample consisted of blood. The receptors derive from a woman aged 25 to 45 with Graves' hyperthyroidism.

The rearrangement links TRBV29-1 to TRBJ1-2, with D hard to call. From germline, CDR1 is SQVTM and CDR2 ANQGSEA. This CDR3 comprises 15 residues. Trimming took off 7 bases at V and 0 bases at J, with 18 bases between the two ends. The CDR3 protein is CSAAVAANTNYGYTF. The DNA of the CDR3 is TGCAGCGCCGCGGTTGCAGCGAATACTAACTATGGCTACACCTTC.

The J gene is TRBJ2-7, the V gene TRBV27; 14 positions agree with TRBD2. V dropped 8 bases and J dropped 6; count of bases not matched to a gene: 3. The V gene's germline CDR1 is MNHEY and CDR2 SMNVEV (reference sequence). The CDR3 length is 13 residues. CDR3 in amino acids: CASGLAGGLEQYF. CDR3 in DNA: TGTGCCAGCGGACTAGCGGGAGGACTCGAGCAGTACTTC.

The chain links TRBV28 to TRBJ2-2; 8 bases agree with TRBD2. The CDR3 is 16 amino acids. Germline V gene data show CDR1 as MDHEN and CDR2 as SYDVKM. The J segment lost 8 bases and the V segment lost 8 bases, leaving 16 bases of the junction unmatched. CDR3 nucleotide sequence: TGTGCCAGCCAGGAGTGGGGACTAGAAGGATCGGGGGAGCTGTTTTTT. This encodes CASQEWGLEGSGELFF.

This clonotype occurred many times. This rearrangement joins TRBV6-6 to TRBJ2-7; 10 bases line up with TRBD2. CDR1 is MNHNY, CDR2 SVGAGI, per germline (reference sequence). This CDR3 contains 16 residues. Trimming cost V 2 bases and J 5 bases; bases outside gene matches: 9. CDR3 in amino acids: CASSYEILAGRNEQYF. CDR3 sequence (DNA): TGTGCCAGCAGTTACGAAATACTAGCGGGGCGGAACGAGCAGTACTTC.

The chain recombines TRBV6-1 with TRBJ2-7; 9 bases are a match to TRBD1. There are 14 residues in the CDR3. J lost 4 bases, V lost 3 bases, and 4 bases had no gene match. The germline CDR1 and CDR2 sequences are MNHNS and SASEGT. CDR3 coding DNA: TGTGCCAGCAGTGAGGGACAGGGCAGTTACGAGCAGTACTTC. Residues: CASSEGQGSYEQYF.

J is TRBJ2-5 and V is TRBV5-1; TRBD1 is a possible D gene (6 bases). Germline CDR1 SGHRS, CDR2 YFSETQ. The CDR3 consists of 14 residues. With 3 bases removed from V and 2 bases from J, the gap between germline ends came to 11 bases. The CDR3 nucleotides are TGCGCCAGCAGCTGGAGACAGGTGCAAGAGACCCAGTACTTC. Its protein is CASSWRQVQETQYF.

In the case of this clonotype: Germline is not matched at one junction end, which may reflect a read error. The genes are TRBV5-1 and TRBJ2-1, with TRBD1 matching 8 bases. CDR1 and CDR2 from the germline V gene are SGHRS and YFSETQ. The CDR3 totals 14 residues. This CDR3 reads CTSSTGQGIDEQFF. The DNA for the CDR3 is TGCACCAGCAGCACAGGACAGGGAATTGACGAGCAGTTCTTC.

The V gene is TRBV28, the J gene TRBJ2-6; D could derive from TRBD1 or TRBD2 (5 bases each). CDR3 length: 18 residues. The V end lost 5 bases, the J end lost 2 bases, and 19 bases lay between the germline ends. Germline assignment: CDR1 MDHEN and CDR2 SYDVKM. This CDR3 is CASSDTWGPNPGANVLTF. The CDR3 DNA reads TGTGCCAGCAGTGATACGTGGGGACCAAATCCTGGGGCCAACGTCCTGACTTTC.

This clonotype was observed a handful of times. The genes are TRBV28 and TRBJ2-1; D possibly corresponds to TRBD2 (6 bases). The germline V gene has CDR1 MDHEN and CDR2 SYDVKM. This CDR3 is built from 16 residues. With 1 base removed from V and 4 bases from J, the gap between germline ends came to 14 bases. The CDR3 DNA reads TGTGCCAGCAGTTTATCCGGGACTCTCTTTTACAATGAGCAGTTCTTC. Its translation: CASSLSGTLFYNEQFF. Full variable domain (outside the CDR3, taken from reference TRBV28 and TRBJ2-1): DVKVTQSSRYLVKRTGEKVFLECVQDMDHENMFWYRQDPGLGLRLIYFSYDVKMKEKGDIPEGYSVSREKKERFSLILESASTNQTSMYLCASSLSGTLFYNEQFFGPGTRLTVL.

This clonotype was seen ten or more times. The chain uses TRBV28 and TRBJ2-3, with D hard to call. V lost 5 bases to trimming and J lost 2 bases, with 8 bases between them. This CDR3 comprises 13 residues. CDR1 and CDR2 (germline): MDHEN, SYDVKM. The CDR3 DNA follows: TGTGCCAGCAGTGGCCCCCACACAGATACGCAGTATTTT. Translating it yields CASSGPHTDTQYF. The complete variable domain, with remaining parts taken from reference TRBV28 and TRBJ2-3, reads DVKVTQSSRYLVKRTGEKVFLECVQDMDHENMFWYRQDPGLGLRLIYFSYDVKMKEKGDIPEGYSVSREKKERFSLILESASTNQTSMYLCASSGPHTDTQYFGPGTRLTVL.

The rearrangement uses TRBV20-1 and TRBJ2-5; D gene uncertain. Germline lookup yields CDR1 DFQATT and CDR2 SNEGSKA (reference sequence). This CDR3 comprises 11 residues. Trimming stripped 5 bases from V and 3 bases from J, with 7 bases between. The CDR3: CSALQEETQYF. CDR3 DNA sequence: TGCAGTGCTCTTCAGGAAGAGACCCAGTACTTC.

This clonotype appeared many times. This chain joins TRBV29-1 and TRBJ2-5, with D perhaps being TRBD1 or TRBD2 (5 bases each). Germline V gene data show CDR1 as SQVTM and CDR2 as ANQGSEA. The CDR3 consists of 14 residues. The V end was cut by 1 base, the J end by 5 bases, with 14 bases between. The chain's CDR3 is CSVEVGGDAETQYF. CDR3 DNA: TGCAGCGTTGAAGTTGGGGGTGACGCGGAGACCCAGTACTTC.

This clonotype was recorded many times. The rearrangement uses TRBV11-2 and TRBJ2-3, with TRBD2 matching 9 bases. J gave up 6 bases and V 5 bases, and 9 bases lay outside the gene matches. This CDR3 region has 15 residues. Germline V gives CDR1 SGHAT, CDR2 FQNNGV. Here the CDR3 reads CASSHLAGRGDTQYF. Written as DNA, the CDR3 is TGTGCCAGCAGCCACCTAGCGGGGCGAGGGGATACGCAGTATTTT. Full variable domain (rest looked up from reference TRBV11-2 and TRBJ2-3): EAGVAQSPRYKIIEKRQSVAFWCNPISGHATLYWYQQILGQGPKLLIQFQNNGVVDDSQLPKDRFSAERLKGVDSTLKIQPAKLEDSAVYLCASSHLAGRGDTQYFGPGTRLTVL.

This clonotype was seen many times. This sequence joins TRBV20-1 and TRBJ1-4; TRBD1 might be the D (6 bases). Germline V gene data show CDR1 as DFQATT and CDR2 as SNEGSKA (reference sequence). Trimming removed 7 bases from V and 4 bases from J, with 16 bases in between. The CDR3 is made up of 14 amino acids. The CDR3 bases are TGCAGTGTACCGGAGGACAGACATAATGAAAAACTGTTTTTT. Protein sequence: CSVPEDRHNEKLFF.

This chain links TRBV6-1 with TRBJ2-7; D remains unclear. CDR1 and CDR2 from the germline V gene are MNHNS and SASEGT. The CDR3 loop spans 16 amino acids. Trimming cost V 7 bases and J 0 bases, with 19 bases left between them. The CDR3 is CASTIGARVSSYEQYF. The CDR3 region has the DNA TGTGCCAGCACCATAGGAGCCCGGGTAAGCTCCTACGAGCAGTACTTC.